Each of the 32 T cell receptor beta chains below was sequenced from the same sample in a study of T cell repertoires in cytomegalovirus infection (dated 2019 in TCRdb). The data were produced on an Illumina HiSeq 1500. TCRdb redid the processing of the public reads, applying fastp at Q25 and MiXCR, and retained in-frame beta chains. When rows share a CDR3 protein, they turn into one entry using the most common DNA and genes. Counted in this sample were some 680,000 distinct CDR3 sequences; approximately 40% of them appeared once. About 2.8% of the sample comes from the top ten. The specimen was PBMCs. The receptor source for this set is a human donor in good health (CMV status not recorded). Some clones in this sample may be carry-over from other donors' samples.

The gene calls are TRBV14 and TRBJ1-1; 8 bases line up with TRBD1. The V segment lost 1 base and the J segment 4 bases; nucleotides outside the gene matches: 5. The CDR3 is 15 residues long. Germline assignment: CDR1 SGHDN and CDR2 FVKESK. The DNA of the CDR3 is TGTGCCAGCAGCCAAGCCAGGGGGCACGGCACTGAAGCTTTCTTT. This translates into CASSQARGHGTEAFF.

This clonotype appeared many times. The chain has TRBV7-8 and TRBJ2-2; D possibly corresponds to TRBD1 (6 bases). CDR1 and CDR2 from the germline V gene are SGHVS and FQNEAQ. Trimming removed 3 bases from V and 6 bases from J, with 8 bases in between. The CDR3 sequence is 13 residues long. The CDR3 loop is CASSLTGAGELFF. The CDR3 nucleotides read TGTGCCAGCAGCTTGACAGGAGCCGGGGAGCTGTTTTTT.

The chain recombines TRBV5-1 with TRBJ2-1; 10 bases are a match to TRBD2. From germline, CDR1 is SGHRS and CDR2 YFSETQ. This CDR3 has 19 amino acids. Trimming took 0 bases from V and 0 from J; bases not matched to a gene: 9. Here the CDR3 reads CASSLGSGGSLSSYNEQFF. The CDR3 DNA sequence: TGCGCCAGCAGCTTGGGTAGCGGGGGGTCTTTAAGCTCCTACAATGAGCAGTTCTTC.

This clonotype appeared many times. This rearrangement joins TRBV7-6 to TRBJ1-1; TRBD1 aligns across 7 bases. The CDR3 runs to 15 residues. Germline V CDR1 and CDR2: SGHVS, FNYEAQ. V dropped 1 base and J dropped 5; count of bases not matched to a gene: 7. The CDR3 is CASSLVGGGSTEAFF. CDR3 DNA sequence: TGTGCCAGCAGCTTAGTGGGAGGGGGCAGTACTGAAGCTTTCTTT. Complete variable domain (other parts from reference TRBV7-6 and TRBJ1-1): GAGVSQSPRYKVTKRGQDVALRCDPISGHVSLYWYRQALGQGPEFLTYFNYEAQQDKSGLPNDRFSAERPEGSISTLTIQRTEQRDSAMYRCASSLVGGGSTEAFFGQGTRLTVV.

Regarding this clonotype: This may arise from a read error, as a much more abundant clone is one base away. The CDR3: CSSSQRSDGNTGELFF. DNA of the CDR3: TGTTCCAGCAGCCAACGATCGGACGGGAACACCGGGGAGCTGTTTTTT. The chain recombines TRBV7-6 with TRBJ2-2, with D unresolved. Looked up from germline, CDR1 is SGHVS and CDR2 is FNYEAQ. This CDR3 is 16 amino acids long.

The CDR3 region is CASSVRGDQPQHF. The CDR3 region has the DNA TGCGCCAGCAGTGTTCGGGGCGATCAGCCCCAGCATTTT. The chain recombines TRBV10-2 with TRBJ1-5; TRBD1 is a possible D gene (5 bases). CDR3 length: 13 amino acids. The V end was cut by 4 bases, the J end by 5 bases, with 9 bases between. Germline V gene data show CDR1 as WSHSY and CDR2 as SAAADI.

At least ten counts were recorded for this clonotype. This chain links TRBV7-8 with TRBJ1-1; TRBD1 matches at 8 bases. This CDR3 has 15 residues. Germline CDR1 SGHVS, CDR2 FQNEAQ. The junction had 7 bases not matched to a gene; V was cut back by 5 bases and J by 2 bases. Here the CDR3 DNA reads TGTGCCAGCAGCCCCAGGGGGCAGGGCAACACTGAAGCTTTCTTT. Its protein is CASSPRGQGNTEAFF.

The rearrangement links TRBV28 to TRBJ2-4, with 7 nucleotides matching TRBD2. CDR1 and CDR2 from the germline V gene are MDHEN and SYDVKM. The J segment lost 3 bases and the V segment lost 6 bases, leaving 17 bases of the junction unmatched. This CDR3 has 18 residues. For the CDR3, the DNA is TGTGCCAGCAGCCCCCCGACTAGCAGCGGTCGAGACAAAAACATTCAGTACTTC. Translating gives CASSPPTSSGRDKNIQYF.

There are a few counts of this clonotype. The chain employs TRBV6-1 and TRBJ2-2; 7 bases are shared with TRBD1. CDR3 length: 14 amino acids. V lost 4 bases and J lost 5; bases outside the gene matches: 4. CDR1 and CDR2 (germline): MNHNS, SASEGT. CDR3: CASSAQQGTGELFF. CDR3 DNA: TGTGCCAGCAGTGCTCAACAGGGGACCGGGGAGCTGTTTTTT.

CDR3 nucleotide sequence: TGTGCCAGCAGCACCGACAGGGGCCCCAGTTTAGCCAAAAACATTCAGTACTTC. As protein: CASSTDRGPSLAKNIQYF. The V call is TRBV11-3, the J call TRBJ2-4; 8 nucleotides align to TRBD1. V shed 5 bases and J 0 bases; nucleotides not matched to a gene: 12. Per germline, CDR1 SGHNT and CDR2 YENEEA. This CDR3 is built from 18 residues.

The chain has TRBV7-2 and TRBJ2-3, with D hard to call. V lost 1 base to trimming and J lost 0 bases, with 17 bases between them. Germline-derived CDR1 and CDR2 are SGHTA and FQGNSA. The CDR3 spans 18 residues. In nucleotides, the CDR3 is TGTGCCAGCAGCTTAGTGGATCTCATTACCACTAGCACAGATACGCAGTATTTT. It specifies CASSLVDLITTSTDTQYF.

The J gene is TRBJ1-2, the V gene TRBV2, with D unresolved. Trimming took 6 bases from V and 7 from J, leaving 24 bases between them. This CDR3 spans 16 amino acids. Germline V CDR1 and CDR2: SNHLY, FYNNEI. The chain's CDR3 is CASRTNGPAPPGGYTF. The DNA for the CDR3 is TGTGCCAGCAGGACGAACGGGCCCGCTCCCCCGGGTGGCTACACCTTC.

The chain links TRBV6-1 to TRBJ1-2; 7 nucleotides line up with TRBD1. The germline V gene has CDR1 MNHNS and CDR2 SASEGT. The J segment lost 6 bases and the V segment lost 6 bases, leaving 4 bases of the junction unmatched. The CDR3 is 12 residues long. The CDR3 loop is CASRRQGHGYTF. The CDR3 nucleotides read TGTGCCAGCAGACGACAGGGCCATGGCTACACCTTC.

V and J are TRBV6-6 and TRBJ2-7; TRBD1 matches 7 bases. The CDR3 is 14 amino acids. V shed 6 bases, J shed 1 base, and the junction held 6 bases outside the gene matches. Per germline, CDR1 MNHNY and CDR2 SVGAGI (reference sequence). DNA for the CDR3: TGTGCCAGCAGACCGGGACAGCTTTCCTACGAGCAGTACTTC. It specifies CASRPGQLSYEQYF.

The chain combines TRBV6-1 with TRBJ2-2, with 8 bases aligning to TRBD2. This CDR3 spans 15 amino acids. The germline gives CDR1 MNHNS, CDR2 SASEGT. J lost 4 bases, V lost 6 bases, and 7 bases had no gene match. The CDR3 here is CASRQSGGRTGELFF. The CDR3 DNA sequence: TGTGCCAGCAGGCAGAGCGGGGGACGCACCGGGGAGCTGTTTTTT.

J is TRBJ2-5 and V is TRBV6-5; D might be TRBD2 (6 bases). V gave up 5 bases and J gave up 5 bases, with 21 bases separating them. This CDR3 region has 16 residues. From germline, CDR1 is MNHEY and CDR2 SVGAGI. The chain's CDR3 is CASSPKLADVGETQYF. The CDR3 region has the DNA TGTGCCAGCAGTCCTAAACTAGCCGACGTCGGGGAGACCCAGTACTTC.

This CDR3 reads CASRETGVIAGELFF. CDR3 coding DNA: TGTGCCAGCAGGGAGACAGGGGTTATAGCCGGGGAGCTGTTTTTT. The chain is built from TRBV5-6 and TRBJ2-2, with 8 bases fitting TRBD1. The CDR3 is made up of 15 amino acids. Unmatched junction bases numbered 9, after V lost 5 bases and J lost 6 bases. From germline, CDR1 is SGHDT and CDR2 YYEEEE.

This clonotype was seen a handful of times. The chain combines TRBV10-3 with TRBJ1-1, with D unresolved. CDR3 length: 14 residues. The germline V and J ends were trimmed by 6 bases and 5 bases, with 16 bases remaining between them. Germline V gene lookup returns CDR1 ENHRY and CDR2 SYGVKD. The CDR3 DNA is TGTGCCATCAGCCGGCATGAGGGAGCAACTGAAGCTTTCTTT. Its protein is CAISRHEGATEAFF.

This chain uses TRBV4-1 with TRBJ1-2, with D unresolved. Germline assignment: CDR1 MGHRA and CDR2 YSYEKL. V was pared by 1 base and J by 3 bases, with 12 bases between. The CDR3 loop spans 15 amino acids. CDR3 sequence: CASSQAEGSYYGYTF. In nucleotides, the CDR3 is TGCGCCAGCAGCCAAGCAGAGGGCTCCTACTATGGCTACACCTTC.

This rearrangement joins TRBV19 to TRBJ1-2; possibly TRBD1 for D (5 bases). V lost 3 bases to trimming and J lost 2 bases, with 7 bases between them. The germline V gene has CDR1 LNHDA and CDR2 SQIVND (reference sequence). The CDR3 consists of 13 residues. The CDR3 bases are TGTGCCAGTAGTATGCGGGGGAACTATGGCTACACCTTC. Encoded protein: CASSMRGNYGYTF.

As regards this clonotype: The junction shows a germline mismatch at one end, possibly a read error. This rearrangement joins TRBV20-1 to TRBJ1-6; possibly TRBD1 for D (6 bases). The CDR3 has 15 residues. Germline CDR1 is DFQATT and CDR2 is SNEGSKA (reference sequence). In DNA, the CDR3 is TGCAGTGCTAATTACGGGGGCGGCGAAAAATCACCCCTCCCCTTT. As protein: CSANYGGGEKSPLPF.

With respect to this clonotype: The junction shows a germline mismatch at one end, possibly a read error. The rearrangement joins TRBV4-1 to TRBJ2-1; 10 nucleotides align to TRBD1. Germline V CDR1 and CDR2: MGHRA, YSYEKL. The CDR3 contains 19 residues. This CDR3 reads CATRSHQGTPGQGLGEQLF. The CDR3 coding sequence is TGCGCCACCCGGTCCCACCAGGGGACCCCGGGACAGGGGCTGGGTGAGCAGCTCTTC.

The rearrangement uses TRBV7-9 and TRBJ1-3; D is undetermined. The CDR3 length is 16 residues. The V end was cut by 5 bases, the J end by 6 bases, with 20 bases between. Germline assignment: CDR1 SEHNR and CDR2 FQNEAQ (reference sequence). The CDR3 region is CASSRTDGPAQNTIYF. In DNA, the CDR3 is TGTGCCAGCAGCAGGACGGACGGTCCAGCGCAAAACACCATATATTTT.

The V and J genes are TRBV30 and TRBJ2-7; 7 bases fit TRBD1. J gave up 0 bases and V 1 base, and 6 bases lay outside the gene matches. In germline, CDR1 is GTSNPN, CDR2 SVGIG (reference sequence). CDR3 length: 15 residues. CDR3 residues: CAWSAGTASSYEQYF. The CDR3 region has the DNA TGTGCCTGGAGTGCGGGGACAGCGAGCTCCTACGAGCAGTACTTC.

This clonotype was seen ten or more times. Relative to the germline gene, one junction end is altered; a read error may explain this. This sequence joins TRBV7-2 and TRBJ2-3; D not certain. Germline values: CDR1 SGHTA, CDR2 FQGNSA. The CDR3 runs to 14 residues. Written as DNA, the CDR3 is TGTGCCAGCACCTTAGGGCTTAGGACAGATACGCAGTATTTT. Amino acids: CASTLGLRTDTQYF.

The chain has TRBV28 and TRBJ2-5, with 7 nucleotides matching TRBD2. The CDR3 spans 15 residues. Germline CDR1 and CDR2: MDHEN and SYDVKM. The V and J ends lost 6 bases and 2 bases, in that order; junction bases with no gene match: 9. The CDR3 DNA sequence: TGTGCCAGCAGCCCCGGCGGGAGTAGGCAAGAGACCCAGTACTTC. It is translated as CASSPGGSRQETQYF.

The CDR3 sequence is CASSEIQTGTGPTYGYTF. The CDR3 nucleotides read TGTGCCAGCAGTGAGATCCAGACCGGGACAGGGCCTACCTATGGCTACACCTTC. The chain is built from TRBV6-6 and TRBJ1-2, with 9 bases identical to TRBD1. In germline, CDR1 is MNHNY, CDR2 SVGAGI (reference sequence). V lost 5 bases, J lost 4 bases, and 17 bases stayed unmatched. The CDR3 spans 18 residues.

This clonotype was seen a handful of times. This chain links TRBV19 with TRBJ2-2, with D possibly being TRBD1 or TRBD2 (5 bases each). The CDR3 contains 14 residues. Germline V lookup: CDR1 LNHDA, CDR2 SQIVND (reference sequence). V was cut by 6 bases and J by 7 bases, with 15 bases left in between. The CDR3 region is CASSQIGDDGELFF. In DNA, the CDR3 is TGTGCCAGTAGCCAGATCGGGGACGACGGGGAGCTGTTTTTT.

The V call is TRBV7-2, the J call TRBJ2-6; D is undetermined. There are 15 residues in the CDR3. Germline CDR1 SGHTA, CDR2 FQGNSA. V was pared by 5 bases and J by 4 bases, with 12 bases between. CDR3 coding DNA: TGTGCCAGCAGCCCCAGCGTTTTGGGGGCCAACGTCCTGACTTTC. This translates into CASSPSVLGANVLTF.

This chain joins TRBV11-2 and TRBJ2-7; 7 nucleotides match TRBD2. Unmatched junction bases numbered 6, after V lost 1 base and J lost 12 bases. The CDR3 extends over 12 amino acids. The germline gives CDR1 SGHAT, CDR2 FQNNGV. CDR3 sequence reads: CASSLVGASGYF. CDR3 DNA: TGTGCCAGCAGCTTAGTCGGGGCTAGCGGGTACTTC.

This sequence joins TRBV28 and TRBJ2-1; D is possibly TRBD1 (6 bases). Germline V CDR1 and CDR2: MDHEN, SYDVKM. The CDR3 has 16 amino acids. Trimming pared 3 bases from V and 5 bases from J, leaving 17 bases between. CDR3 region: CASSFLTGWAHNEQFF. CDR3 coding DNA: TGTGCCAGCAGTTTCCTTACAGGGTGGGCCCACAATGAGCAGTTCTTC.

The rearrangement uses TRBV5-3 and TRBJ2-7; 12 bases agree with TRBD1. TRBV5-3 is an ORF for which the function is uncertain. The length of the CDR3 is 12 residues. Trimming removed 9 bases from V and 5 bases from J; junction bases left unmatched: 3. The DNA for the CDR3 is TGTGCCACGGGACAGGGGGCGAACGAGCAGTACTTC. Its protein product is CATGQGANEQYF.